These 28 T cell receptor beta chains were all obtained from the same sample, sequenced in a study of blood T cells in healthy people across ages. Sample-barcoded 5' priming and a J-beta primer mix drove a second PCR of about 6 to 11 cycles. TCRdb independently ran MiXCR on the 5' RACE reads; one entry per CDR3 protein. Here the sample spans around 1,000,000 distinct CDR3 sequences, approximately 38% being singletons. The sample comprised blood. The receptors were sampled from a man aged 18 to 29 in good health.

The V gene is TRBV6-2 or TRBV6-3, the J gene TRBJ2-1; TRBD1 is a possible D gene (5 bases). This CDR3 contains 16 residues. V lost 0 bases and J 2 bases, leaving 11 bases between the germline ends. The germline V gene has CDR1 MNHEY and CDR2 SVGEGT. CDR3 coding DNA: TGTGCCAGCAGTTACTCGACCAGGGCCCCCTACAATGAGCAGTTCTTC. Its translation: CASSYSTRAPYNEQFF.

This clonotype was detected only a few times. The V gene is TRBV7-9, the J gene TRBJ1-4; the D gene is possibly TRBD1 (5 bases). From germline, CDR1 is SEHNR and CDR2 FQNEAQ (reference sequence). V lost 5 bases, J lost 0 bases, and 13 bases lay in between. This CDR3 region has 16 residues. CDR3 nucleotide sequence: TGTGCCAGCAGCCGGGGAGGGGCTGCAACTAATGAAAAACTGTTTTTT. It specifies CASSRGGAATNEKLFF.

This clonotype occurred a few times. This chain uses TRBV7-9 with TRBJ2-3; 13 bases line up with TRBD2. CDR3 length: 16 amino acids. Germline V gene sequence: CDR1 SEHNR, CDR2 FQNEAQ (reference sequence). The ends lost 5 bases at V and 5 bases at J; junction bases unmatched: 7. The CDR3 region has the DNA TGTGCCAGCAGCGGAGGGACTAGCGGGATCGTAGATACGCAGTATTTT. This codes for CASSGGTSGIVDTQYF.

In this sample, this clonotype turned up many times. The V and J genes are TRBV27 and TRBJ2-1, with D tentatively TRBD1 (5 bases). The CDR3 length is 16 residues. The ends were cut back, 5 bases at V and 3 bases at J, with 17 bases in the middle. Germline lookup yields CDR1 MNHEY and CDR2 SMNVEV (reference sequence). The CDR3 is CASSSAQGSGYNEQFF. The CDR3, as DNA: TGTGCCAGCAGTAGTGCGCAGGGTTCAGGCTACAATGAGCAGTTCTTC.

This clonotype has more than one count but fewer than ten. The rearrangement uses TRBV10-3 and TRBJ2-1; D possibly corresponds to TRBD1 (5 bases). Trimming took 7 bases from V and 0 from J, leaving 10 bases between them. This CDR3 has 14 residues. Germline V lookup: CDR1 ENHRY, CDR2 SYGVKD. CDR3 DNA: TGTGCCATCACTAAAGACAGCTCCTACAATGAGCAGTTCTTC. Its protein product is CAITKDSSYNEQFF.

The CDR3 reads CASSPAPRAWGNTF. In nucleotides, the CDR3 is TGTGCCAGCAGCCCGGCCCCCAGGGCCTGGGGGAACACCTTC. The chain is built from TRBV7-2 and TRBJ1-2, with TRBD1 as a possible D gene (5 bases). This CDR3 contains 14 residues. The germline V gene encodes CDR1 SGHTA and CDR2 FQGNSA. Trimming pared 5 bases from V and 12 bases from J, leaving 22 bases between.

V and J are TRBV13 and TRBJ1-3; D might be TRBD1 (6 bases). V lost 0 bases, J lost 0 bases, and 9 bases lay in between. The CDR3 loop spans 16 amino acids. Per germline, CDR1 PRHDT and CDR2 FYEKMQ (reference sequence). This chain's CDR3 is CASSLGGQPSGNTIYF. Written as DNA, the CDR3 is TGTGCCAGCAGCTTAGGGGGACAACCCTCTGGAAACACCATATATTTT.

This clonotype appeared a few times. CDR3 nucleotides: TGCAGCGTTGTTGGAGACACAGATGGAGGGTACAATGAGCAGTTCTTC. Its translation: CSVVGDTDGGYNEQFF. This chain links TRBV29-1 with TRBJ2-1; the D gene is possibly TRBD2 (6 bases). Germline V gene lookup returns CDR1 SQVTM and CDR2 ANQGSEA. Between the trimmed V and J ends, which lost 4 bases and 4 bases, there was a span of 20 bases. The CDR3 consists of 16 residues.

V gene TRBV20-1 combines with J gene TRBJ1-1; the D gene is possibly TRBD1 (5 bases). V was clipped by 3 bases and J by 1 base, with 9 bases between them. The CDR3 contains 13 residues. CDR1 and CDR2 from the germline V gene are DFQATT and SNEGSKA (reference sequence). The CDR3 region is CSASLTGNTEAFF. Here the CDR3 DNA reads TGCAGTGCTAGCCTAACAGGGAACACTGAAGCTTTCTTT.

This clonotype was recorded a few times. J is TRBJ1-2 and V is TRBV6-2 or TRBV6-3, with D unresolved. The CDR3 is 11 residues long. The germline V gene has CDR1 MNHEY and CDR2 SVGEGT. The CDR3 here is CAGSDNYGYTF. CDR3 DNA sequence: TGTGCGGGGAGTGACAACTATGGCTACACCTTC.

This rearrangement joins TRBV10-3 to TRBJ2-1, with D tentatively TRBD1 (6 bases). The CDR3 spans 16 residues. Germline V gene sequence: CDR1 ENHRY, CDR2 SYGVKD. Trimming took 7 bases from V and 8 from J, leaving 24 bases between them. The CDR3 coding sequence is TGTGCCATCAAAGCCGCGTCGGGCAGGGGAAAGGATGAGCAGTTCTTC. This sequence encodes CAIKAASGRGKDEQFF.

This clonotype turned up a few times. This sequence joins TRBV7-2 and TRBJ2-3; D unclear. Between the trimmed V and J ends, which lost 1 base and 2 bases, there was a span of 7 bases. In germline, CDR1 is SGHTA, CDR2 FQGNSA. There are 14 residues in the CDR3. The CDR3 here is CASSLDLVTDTQYF. The CDR3 bases are TGTGCCAGCAGCTTAGATCTGGTCACAGATACGCAGTATTTT.

V gene TRBV12-3 or TRBV12-4 combines with J gene TRBJ1-1, with TRBD1 identical over 7 bases. With 6 bases clipped from V and 0 bases from J, the junction kept 7 bases outside the gene matches. CDR3 length: 15 amino acids. CDR3 DNA sequence: TGTGCCAGCAGCCCGGACAGGAAAATGAACACTGAAGCTTTCTTT. Amino acid sequence: CASSPDRKMNTEAFF.

Regarding this clonotype: The junction departs from germline at one end; a sequencing error may be responsible. This chain's CDR3 is CASGLSHLTQFF. CDR3 bases: TGTGCCAGTGGTTTAAGCCACCTAACCCAGTTCTTC. This sequence joins TRBV12-5 and TRBJ2-1; the D is unclear. The V gene's germline CDR1 is LGHNT and CDR2 FRNRAP. CDR3 size: 12 residues.

This clonotype was seen a few times. CDR3: CASTSGEPRRLYEQYF. The CDR3 DNA is TGTGCCAGTACTAGCGGGGAGCCTCGGCGACTCTACGAGCAGTACTTC. The chain has TRBV6-1 and TRBJ2-7; 10 bases align to TRBD2. The CDR3 has 16 amino acids. Per the germline V gene, CDR1 is MNHNS and CDR2 is SASEGT. Trimming took 9 bases from V and 3 from J; bases not matched to a gene: 14.

There are a few counts of this clonotype. The chain couples TRBV11-1 to TRBJ1-2; D gene uncertain. Trimming stripped 4 bases from V and 8 bases from J, with 11 bases between. Per germline, CDR1 SGHAT and CDR2 FQDESV (reference sequence). The CDR3 extends over 12 amino acids. DNA of the CDR3: TGTGCCAGCAGCTCTCGACGGGAAGGCTACACCTTC. Encoded protein: CASSSRREGYTF.

This clonotype appeared once. The chain recombines TRBV7-2 with TRBJ1-1, with TRBD1 matching 7 bases. CDR3 size: 14 residues. Trimming cost V 4 bases and J 5 bases; bases outside gene matches: 7. Germline CDR1 reads SGHTA; CDR2 reads FQGNSA. The CDR3 DNA is TGTGCCAGCAGCTCCTCGGGACAGAGTACTGAAGCTTTCTTT. This translates into CASSSSGQSTEAFF.

To note about this clonotype: Compared with germline, one end of the junction differs, possibly owing to a read error. The rearrangement links TRBV20-1 to TRBJ2-7; unclear D gene. Germline CDR1 reads DFQATT; CDR2 reads SNEGSKA (reference sequence). The length of the CDR3 is 11 residues. Written as DNA, the CDR3 is TGCAGTGCTGGAGAACGCTACGAGCGGTACTTC. Protein sequence: CSAGERYERYF.

This clonotype was seen only a few times. The rearrangement joins TRBV4-3 to TRBJ2-1; TRBD2 is a possible D gene (5 bases). Germline CDR1 and CDR2: LGHNA and YSLEER. The V end was cut by 0 bases, the J end by 4 bases, with 13 bases between. The CDR3 totals 16 residues. The CDR3 sequence is CASSQESGARYNEQFF. CDR3 bases: TGCGCCAGCAGCCAAGAGAGCGGAGCAAGGTACAATGAGCAGTTCTTC.

This clonotype was detected only a few times. CDR3 sequence: CAGRGQGNTEAFF. For the CDR3, the DNA is TGTGCCGGCCGGGGACAGGGGAACACTGAAGCTTTCTTT. The chain is built from TRBV2 and TRBJ1-1; 9 positions agree with TRBD1. Germline assignment: CDR1 SNHLY and CDR2 FYNNEI. V trimming: 11 bases; J trimming: 1 base; junction bases outside the gene matches: 5. The CDR3 is 13 residues long.

This clonotype showed up just a few times. The chain couples TRBV27 to TRBJ2-5; D is perhaps TRBD1 (6 bases). V was cut by 2 bases and J by 5 bases, with 15 bases left in between. Germline CDR1 reads MNHEY; CDR2 reads SMNVEV (reference sequence). CDR3 length: 15 amino acids. The CDR3 loop is CASSLQGRTGETQYF. CDR3 DNA sequence: TGTGCCAGCAGTTTACAGGGGCGTACAGGGGAGACCCAGTACTTC.

The genes are TRBV29-1 and TRBJ1-2, with 9 bases lining up with TRBD1. J lost 7 bases, V lost 4 bases, and 10 bases had no gene match. The CDR3 covers 14 residues. Germline CDR1 reads SQVTM; CDR2 reads ANQGSEA. Written as DNA, the CDR3 is TGCAGCGTTGGCACCACAGGGGGCGCCGGTGGCTACACCTTC. Its translation: CSVGTTGGAGGYTF.

The V call is TRBV20-1, the J call TRBJ1-4; D is possibly TRBD1 (5 bases). Germline V CDR1 and CDR2: DFQATT, SNEGSKA (reference sequence). The V gene lost 5 bases and the J gene lost 8 bases, with 15 bases spanning the gap. The CDR3 has 13 residues. The CDR3 DNA reads as TGCAGTGCTTCGGACGGGGGGGGAGAAAAACTGTTTTTT. Its translation is CSASDGGGEKLFF.

The chain has TRBV3-1 and TRBJ2-1; D gene ambiguous. V gave up 0 bases and J gave up 2 bases, with 11 bases separating them. CDR1 is LGHDT and CDR2 is YNNKEL in the germline V gene (reference sequence). The CDR3 is 16 amino acids. CDR3 in DNA: TGTGCCAGCAGCCAAGATCGCACCGAACCCTACAATGAGCAGTTCTTC. As protein: CASSQDRTEPYNEQFF.

With regard to this clonotype: This may arise from a read error, as a much more abundant clone is one base away. The chain combines TRBV7-2 with TRBJ2-5, with 9 bases matching TRBD2. This CDR3 has 15 amino acids. Germline V gene data show CDR1 as SGHTA and CDR2 as FQGNSA. J gave up 11 bases and V 7 bases, and 17 bases lay outside the gene matches. CDR3 DNA: TGTGCCAGCAACAAAGGGACTAGCAGGCCCCATGAGCAGTACTTC. Residues: CASNKGTSRPHEQYF.

This clonotype has a handful of counts. The chain uses TRBV7-2 and TRBJ1-1, with unresolved D. Germline V gene lookup returns CDR1 SGHTA and CDR2 FQGNSA. This CDR3 spans 14 amino acids. Between the trimmed V and J ends, which lost 1 base and 5 bases, there was a span of 11 bases. The CDR3 region has the DNA TGTGCCAGCAGCTTAGACGATAGGGTAACTGAAGCTTTCTTT. This codes for CASSLDDRVTEAFF.

To note about this clonotype: One base away lies a much larger clone, so this may be a sequencing read error. The chain joins TRBV29-1 to TRBJ1-5; D is unresolved. The germline V and J ends were trimmed by 0 bases and 4 bases, with 10 bases remaining between them. The germline V gene encodes CDR1 SQVTM and CDR2 ANQGSEA. This CDR3 has 14 amino acids. CDR3 sequence: CSVEDPRSNQPQHF. The DNA of the CDR3 is TGCAGCGTTGAAGATCCCAGGTCGAATCAGCCCCAGCATTTT.

Turning to this clonotype: A read error may explain this, as a much larger clone is one base away. The chain employs TRBV13 and TRBJ2-1; D gene ambiguous. This CDR3 comprises 12 residues. Germline lookup yields CDR1 PRHDT and CDR2 FYEKMQ (reference sequence). The CDR3 region has the DNA TGTGCCAGCAGCGATACAGATAATGAGCGGTTCTTC. Translation: CASSDTDNERFF.